This T cell receptor beta chain was sequenced during a study of cytotoxic CD8 clonotypes in ibrutinib-treated CLL. The CDR3 length is 12 residues. The germline V and J ends were trimmed by 4 bases and 6 bases, with 8 bases remaining between them. CDR1 is LNHDA and CDR2 is SQIVND in the germline V gene (reference sequence). The protocol was immunoSEQ multiplex PCR, while the TCRdb copy is restricted to in-frame clones and leaves out a portion. The sample shows some 300,000 clones, 80% of them seen only once. This clone was detected only once. Its antigen is unidentified. Study-level findings and limits: Public clonotypes, rarely seen, contracted or held steady on treatment.

The origin of this receptor is a human donor with chronic lymphocytic leukemia. The V and J genes are TRBV19 and TRBJ2-3; the D call may be TRBD1 or TRBD2 (5 bases each). This specimen was PBMCs, taken before ibrutinib treatment. The CDR3 loop reads CASSSGTDTQYF. The DNA for the CDR3 is TGTGCCAGTAGTAGTGGGACGGATACGCAGTATTTT.